This T cell receptor (beta chain) stems from a study of blood T cells in healthy people across ages. Broader study findings: It was the long-lived donors that had more naive CD4+ cells and higher diversity than aged donors.

Primers used in a second PCR of about 7 to 12 cycles were a sample-barcoded 5' primer and a J-beta primer mix. Through a template-switch adaptor with 12 random nucleotides, each cDNA molecule received a tag. A single record per CDR3 protein comes from TCRdb applying MiXCR to the 5' RACE reads. The table shows about 600,000 distinct CDR3 sequences, with around half occurring only once. Each sample yielded at least 5 micrograms of PBMC total RNA. This CDR3 contains 14 residues. A word on this clonotype: Its antigen is not known.

What was sequenced was blood. The chain combines TRBV21-1 with TRBJ2-5; the listed D gene, TRBD2, was not tested against the DNA. The DNA matches TRBJ2-7 better at its end, which makes the J call doubtful. TRBV21-1 is assigned pseudogene status. The clonotype was recovered from an older man in good health. This CDR3 is CASSNGTAYYEQYF. For the CDR3, the DNA is TGTGCCAGCAGCAACGGGACTGCATACTACGAGCAGTACTTC.